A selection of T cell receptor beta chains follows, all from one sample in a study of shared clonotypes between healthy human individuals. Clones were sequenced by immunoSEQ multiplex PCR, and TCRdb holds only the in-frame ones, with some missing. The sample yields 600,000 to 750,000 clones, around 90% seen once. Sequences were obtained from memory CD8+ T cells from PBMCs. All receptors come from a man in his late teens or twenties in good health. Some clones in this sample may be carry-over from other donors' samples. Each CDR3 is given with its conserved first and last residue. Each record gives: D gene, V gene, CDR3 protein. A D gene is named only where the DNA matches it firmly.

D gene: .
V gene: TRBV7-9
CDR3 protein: CASSPAGARNQPQHF

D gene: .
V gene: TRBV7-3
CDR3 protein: CASKAYGGHNEQFF

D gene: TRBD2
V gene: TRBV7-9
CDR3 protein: CASSLTWTSANTGELFF

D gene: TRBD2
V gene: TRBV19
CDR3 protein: CASSTRTSGTHEQFF

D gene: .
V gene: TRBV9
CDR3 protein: CASSVWGATDTQYF

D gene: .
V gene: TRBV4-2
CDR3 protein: CASTLGQAGELFF

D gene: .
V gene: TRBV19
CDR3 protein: CASNKRPEPYGYTF

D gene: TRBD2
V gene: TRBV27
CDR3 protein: CASSELTYSGSAETQYF

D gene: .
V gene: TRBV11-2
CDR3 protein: CASSPLLGISYNEQFF

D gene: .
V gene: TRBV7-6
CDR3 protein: CASSLDQALNTEAFF

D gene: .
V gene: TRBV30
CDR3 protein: CAWSMGPYEQYF

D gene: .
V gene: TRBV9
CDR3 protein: CASSVGGEDEKLFF

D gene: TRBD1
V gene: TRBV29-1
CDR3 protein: CSAVRQGATEAFF

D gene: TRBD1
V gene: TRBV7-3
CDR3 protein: CASSTGGTYNEQFF

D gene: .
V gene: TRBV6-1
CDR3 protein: CASSATNLRQYEQYF

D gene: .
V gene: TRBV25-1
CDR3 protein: CASMDSTTNEKLFF

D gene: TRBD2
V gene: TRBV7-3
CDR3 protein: CASSLRGLDRTGELFF

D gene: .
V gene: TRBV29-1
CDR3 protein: CSVELGYEQYF

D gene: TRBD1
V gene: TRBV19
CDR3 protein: CASSIWTGANTEAFF

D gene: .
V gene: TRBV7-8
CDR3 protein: CASSLKGQGHYEQYF

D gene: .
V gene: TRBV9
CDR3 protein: CASSAGTHSPLHF

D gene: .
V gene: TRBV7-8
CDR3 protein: CATTGTNTEAFF

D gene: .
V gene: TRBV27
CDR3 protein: CASSPSSRHPDTQYF

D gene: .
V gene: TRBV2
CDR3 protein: CASRWSRELFF

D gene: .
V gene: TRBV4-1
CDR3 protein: CASSQESGLSGALYEQYF

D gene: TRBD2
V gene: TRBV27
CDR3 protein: CASSAETLAGAIYEQYF

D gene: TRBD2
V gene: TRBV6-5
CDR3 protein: CASSYSAGANEQFF

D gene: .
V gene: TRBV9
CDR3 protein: CASSPTGGSDQPQHF

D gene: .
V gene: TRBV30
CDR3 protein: CACSETTPDTQYF

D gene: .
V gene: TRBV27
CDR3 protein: CASTPFVSGEQFF

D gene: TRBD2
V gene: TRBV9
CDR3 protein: CASSAGGTMDEQYF

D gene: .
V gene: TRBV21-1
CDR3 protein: CASSTRQGAHEQYF

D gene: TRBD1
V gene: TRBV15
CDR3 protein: CATSRDGQGDPYEQYF

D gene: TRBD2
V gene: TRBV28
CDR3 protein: CASSRTSGNTGELFF

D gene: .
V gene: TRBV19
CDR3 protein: CASSSSRRDTPYEQYF

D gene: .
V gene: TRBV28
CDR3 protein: CASSPLGEETQYF

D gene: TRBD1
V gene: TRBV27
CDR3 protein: CASSLVLGQGATEAFF

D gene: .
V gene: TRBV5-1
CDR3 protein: CASSTWDGTAYEQYF

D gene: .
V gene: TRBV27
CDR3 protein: CASSWGGLPNTDTQYF

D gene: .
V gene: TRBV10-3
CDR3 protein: CAISGQDYEQYF

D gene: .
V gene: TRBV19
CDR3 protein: CASSIGVGGDAPKNEQFF

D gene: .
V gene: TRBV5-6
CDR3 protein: CASSLGPGDTEAFF

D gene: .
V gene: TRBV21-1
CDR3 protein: CASSKERTSGRPWSYNEQFF

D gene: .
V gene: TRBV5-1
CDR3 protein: CASSPRGGDTEAFF

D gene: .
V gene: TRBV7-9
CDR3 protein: CASSLAPSTHEKLFF

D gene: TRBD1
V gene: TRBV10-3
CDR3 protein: CAIKPPGQGKNTEAFF

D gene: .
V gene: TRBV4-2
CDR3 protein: CASSQLVGNEAFF

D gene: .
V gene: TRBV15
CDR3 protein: CATSRGAGAYEQYF

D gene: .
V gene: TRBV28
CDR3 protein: CASSLSRARDPYGYTF

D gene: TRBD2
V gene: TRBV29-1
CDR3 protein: CSVMGTSGRDNEQFF

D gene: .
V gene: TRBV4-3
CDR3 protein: CASSQDQEGAYEQYF